Below are 23 T cell receptor beta chains sequenced from a single sample in a study of blood T cell repertoires in COVID-19. Profiling relied on immunoSEQ multiplex PCR, and the TCRdb table lists in-frame clones only, not all of them. The sample lists some 200,000 clones; 75% to 85% were seen once. Specimen: peripheral blood. The receptors here all came from a woman aged 25 to 39 with COVID-19, enrolled during active disease.

V usage is TRBV11-1 and J usage is TRBJ2-1; 9 bases are shared with TRBD2. J lost 2 bases, V lost 2 bases, and 1 base had no gene match. Germline V gene data show CDR1 as SGHAT and CDR2 as FQDESV (reference sequence). CDR3 length: 15 residues. In DNA, the CDR3 is TGTGCCAGCAGCTTACGGACTAGCGCCTACAATGAGCAGTTCTTC. Residues: CASSLRTSAYNEQFF. Combining the CDR3 with reference TRBV11-1 and TRBJ2-1 gives the whole variable domain EAEVAQSPRYKITEKSQAVAFWCDPISGHATLYWYRQILGQGPELLVQFQDESVVDDSQLPKDRFSAERLKGVDSTLKIQPAELGDSAMYLCASSLRTSAYNEQFFGPGTRLTVL.

The J gene is TRBJ2-5, the V gene TRBV5-4; D perhaps matches TRBD2 (6 bases). The germline V gene encodes CDR1 SGHNT and CDR2 YYREEE (reference sequence). This CDR3 is 16 amino acids long. V gave up 4 bases and J gave up 1 base, with 17 bases separating them. CDR3 amino acids: CASSLLLTRGQETQYF. CDR3 nucleotides: TGTGCCAGCAGCCTACTCCTAACGCGGGGCCAAGAGACCCAGTACTTC.

This chain links TRBV6-6 with TRBJ2-5; TRBD1 matches 10 bases. There are 14 residues in the CDR3. Germline values: CDR1 MNHNY, CDR2 SVGAGI (reference sequence). V was clipped by 5 bases and J by 4 bases; unmatched bases: 4. CDR3 coding DNA: TGTGCCAGCAGTGTCCGGGACAGGGGAGAGACCCAGTACTTC. It codes for CASSVRDRGETQYF.

The chain links TRBV4-1 to TRBJ2-3; possible D gene TRBD1, 6 bases. Germline lookup yields CDR1 MGHRA and CDR2 YSYEKL. The ends were cut back, 1 base at V and 7 bases at J, with 15 bases in the middle. The CDR3 has 15 residues. The CDR3 DNA sequence: TGCGCCAGCAGCCAAGTGGAGCAGGGGCCGTATACGCAGTATTTT. Translated: CASSQVEQGPYTQYF.

The J gene is TRBJ1-3, the V gene TRBV5-1; no definite D call. The length of the CDR3 is 13 residues. From germline, CDR1 is SGHRS and CDR2 YFSETQ. The ends were cut back, 1 base at V and 5 bases at J, with 7 bases in the middle. For the CDR3, the DNA is TGCGCCAGCAGCTTGACAGATAGAAACACCATATATTTT. The encoded protein is CASSLTDRNTIYF.

This clone has a single count. J is TRBJ2-2 and V is TRBV28, with TRBD2 identical over 7 bases. This CDR3 is built from 15 residues. After removal of 6 bases from V and 8 bases from J, the junction contained 12 bases not matched to a gene. CDR1 and CDR2 from the germline V gene are MDHEN and SYDVKM. DNA of the CDR3: TGTGCCAGCAGACGCCCGGCGGGGGATACGGGGGAGCTGTTTTTT. It is translated as CASRRPAGDTGELFF.

The chain has TRBV9 and TRBJ1-3, with D perhaps TRBD1 (5 bases). Germline CDR1 SGDLS, CDR2 YYNGEE. The CDR3 length is 15 residues. The V and J ends lost 3 bases and 4 bases respectively, with 14 bases between them. The CDR3 nucleotides are TGTGCCAGCAGCGCTAGTGGGGGGGTCGGAAACACCATATATTTT. Its translation is CASSASGGVGNTIYF. Full variable domain (missing parts from reference TRBV9 and TRBJ1-3): DSGVTQTPKHLITATGQRVTLRCSPRSGDLSVYWYQQSLDQGLQFLIQYYNGEERAKGNILERFSAQQFPDLHSELNLSSLELGDSALYFCASSASGGVGNTIYFGEGSWLTVV.

V usage is TRBV5-4 and J usage is TRBJ1-1; 8 bases are shared with TRBD1. The CDR3 length is 15 residues. With V trimmed by 1 base and J by 1 base, 3 bases remained unmatched. CDR1 and CDR2 from the germline V gene are SGHNT and YYREEE (reference sequence). Written as DNA, the CDR3 is TGTGCCAGCAGCTTGCCCACAGGGGGGAACACTGAAGCTTTCTTT. Its translation: CASSLPTGGNTEAFF.

This rearrangement joins TRBV9 to TRBJ2-5; 7 positions match TRBD1. Trimming at V came to 0 bases and at J to 5 bases, leaving 4 bases not matched to a gene. The length of the CDR3 is 14 residues. Germline V gene lookup returns CDR1 SGDLS and CDR2 YYNGEE. The CDR3 DNA sequence: TGTGCCAGCAGCGTAGGAGGGACAGAGGAGACCCAGTACTTC. Translation: CASSVGGTEETQYF.

The chain has TRBV27 and TRBJ2-1; D gene uncertain. The CDR3 loop spans 15 amino acids. The germline CDR1 and CDR2 sequences are MNHEY and SMNVEV (reference sequence). V lost 0 bases to trimming and J lost 0 bases, with 6 bases between them. The DNA of the CDR3 is TGTGCCAGCAGTTTATCGTCAGGCTCCTACAATGAGCAGTTCTTC. Protein: CASSLSSGSYNEQFF.

This clone is a singleton in its sample. This chain connects TRBV7-8 to TRBJ1-1; unclear D gene. Deletions cut 6 bases from V and 3 bases from J, with 14 bases between. Germline CDR1 SGHVS, CDR2 FQNEAQ. This CDR3 comprises 14 residues. CDR3: CASSRGQMDTEAFF. Written as DNA, the CDR3 is TGTGCCAGCAGTAGAGGGCAGATGGACACTGAAGCTTTCTTT.

V gene TRBV9 combines with J gene TRBJ1-2, with no clear D. V was cut by 1 base and J by 8 bases, with 12 bases left in between. Per germline, CDR1 SGDLS and CDR2 YYNGEE. This CDR3 has 13 residues. CDR3 bases: TGTGCCAGCAGCGTATCCCCCCGACTGGGCTACACCTTC. It yields the protein CASSVSPRLGYTF.

The rearrangement uses TRBV12-3 or TRBV12-4 and TRBJ2-7; D not certain. The CDR3 covers 13 residues. Trimming pared 1 base from V and 5 bases from J, leaving 9 bases between. The CDR3 reads CASSLVLSHEQYF. The CDR3 coding sequence is TGTGCCAGCAGTTTAGTGCTTAGCCACGAGCAGTACTTC.

The chain uses TRBV5-1 and TRBJ1-1; 7 nucleotides agree with TRBD1. V was pared by 5 bases and J by 0 bases, with 10 bases of the junction left unmatched. Looked up from germline, CDR1 is SGHRS and CDR2 is YFSETQ. The CDR3 loop spans 16 amino acids. The CDR3 DNA reads as TGCGCCAGCAGGATGACAGGGTTCGGCATGAACACTGAAGCTTTCTTT. This translates into CASRMTGFGMNTEAFF.

The chain joins TRBV5-1 to TRBJ2-1; D is possibly TRBD2 (5 bases). V lost 0 bases, J lost 2 bases, and 9 bases lay in between. CDR1 and CDR2 (germline): SGHRS, YFSETQ. The CDR3 is 15 residues long. In DNA, the CDR3 is TGCGCCAGCAGCTTGGTCCCGGGAACCTACAATGAGCAGTTCTTC. Its protein product is CASSLVPGTYNEQFF.

The chain carries TRBV19 and TRBJ1-6, with 10 bases that match TRBD1. The CDR3 is 14 residues long. V dropped 7 bases and J dropped 10; count of bases not matched to a gene: 7. Germline loops: CDR1 LNHDA, CDR2 SQIVND (reference sequence). As DNA, the CDR3 is TGTGCCAGTAACCCGACAGGGGGCGACTCACCCCTCCACTTT. This encodes CASNPTGGDSPLHF.

This clone occurred many times. The chain joins TRBV7-7 to TRBJ2-1, with 11 nucleotides matching TRBD1. The length of the CDR3 is 16 residues. With 2 bases clipped from V and 3 bases from J, the junction kept 3 bases outside the gene matches. Germline CDR1 SSHAT, CDR2 FNYEAQ (reference sequence). The CDR3 DNA reads as TGTGCCAGCAGCTTAAGGACAGGGGGCCTCTACAATGAGCAGTTCTTC. Its protein is CASSLRTGGLYNEQFF.

The chain is built from TRBV28 and TRBJ1-1; 9 bases fit TRBD1. CDR3 size: 12 residues. Germline-derived CDR1 and CDR2 are MDHEN and SYDVKM. The junction had 6 bases not matched to a gene; V was cut back by 7 bases and J by 9 bases. The CDR3 DNA reads TGTGCCAGCAAGGCACAGGGGGCGCAAGCTTTCTTT. The encoded protein is CASKAQGAQAFF.

The sample holds a few counts of this clone. The chain is built from TRBV12-5 and TRBJ1-5, with D possibly being TRBD1 (5 bases). The V gene lost 4 bases and the J gene lost 3 bases, with 7 bases spanning the gap. The CDR3 extends over 13 amino acids. Germline V gene sequence: CDR1 LGHNT, CDR2 FRNRAP. The CDR3 coding sequence is TGTGCTAGTGGTTCCAGGGTCAATCAGCCCCAGCATTTT. It encodes CASGSRVNQPQHF.

This clone was found once. The chain has TRBV4-2 and TRBJ1-2; D possibly corresponds to TRBD1 (5 bases). This CDR3 is 14 amino acids long. CDR1 is LGHNA, CDR2 YNFKEQ, per germline. Trimming took 6 bases from V and 3 from J, leaving 14 bases between them. The CDR3 DNA reads TGTGCCAGCAGACATCCGGACACCGACTATGGCTACACCTTC. It translates to CASRHPDTDYGYTF.

The rearrangement links TRBV6-4 to TRBJ2-3; 9 nucleotides match TRBD2. Trimming cost V 5 bases and J 3 bases; bases outside gene matches: 6. CDR1 is MRHNA and CDR2 is SNTAGT in the germline V gene. This CDR3 is built from 15 residues. CDR3 sequence (DNA): TGTGCCAGCAGTCGAGCGGGAGGTCTGACAGATACGCAGTATTTT. It specifies CASSRAGGLTDTQYF.

The chain combines TRBV9 with TRBJ1-5; D may be TRBD1 (6 bases). V was cut by 4 bases and J by 4 bases, with 15 bases left in between. CDR1 and CDR2 from the germline V gene are SGDLS and YYNGEE. This CDR3 spans 15 amino acids. The CDR3 DNA is TGTGCCAGCAGCCCCACAGGGAGCACTAATCAGCCCCAGCATTTT. Translating gives CASSPTGSTNQPQHF. The variable domain in full, with the rest retrieved from reference TRBV9 and TRBJ1-5, is DSGVTQTPKHLITATGQRVTLRCSPRSGDLSVYWYQQSLDQGLQFLIQYYNGEERAKGNILERFSAQQFPDLHSELNLSSLELGDSALYFCASSPTGSTNQPQHFGDGTRLSIL.

The chain employs TRBV6-1 and TRBJ1-5; 7 bases fit TRBD1. The CDR3 totals 15 residues. Looked up from germline, CDR1 is MNHNS and CDR2 is SASEGT. The V and J ends lost 8 bases and 0 bases, in that order; junction bases with no gene match: 7. The CDR3 nucleotides are TGTGCCAGCCGGGACAGTAATTATAGCAATCAGCCCCAGCATTTT. It encodes CASRDSNYSNQPQHF.